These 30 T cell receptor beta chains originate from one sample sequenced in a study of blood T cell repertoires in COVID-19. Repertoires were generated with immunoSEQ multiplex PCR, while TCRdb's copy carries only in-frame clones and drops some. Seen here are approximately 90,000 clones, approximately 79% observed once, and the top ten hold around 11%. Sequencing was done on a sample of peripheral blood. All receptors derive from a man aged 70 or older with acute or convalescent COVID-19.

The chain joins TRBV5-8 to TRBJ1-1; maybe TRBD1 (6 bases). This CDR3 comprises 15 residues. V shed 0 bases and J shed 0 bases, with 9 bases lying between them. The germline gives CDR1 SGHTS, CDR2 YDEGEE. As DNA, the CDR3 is TGTGCCAGCAGCTTGGCAGGGGCCGTGAACACTGAAGCTTTCTTT. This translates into CASSLAGAVNTEAFF.

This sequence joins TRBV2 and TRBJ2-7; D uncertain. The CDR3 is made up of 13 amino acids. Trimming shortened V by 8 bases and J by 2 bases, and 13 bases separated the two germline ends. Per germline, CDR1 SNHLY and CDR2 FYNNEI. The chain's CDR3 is CASLDVAAYEQYV. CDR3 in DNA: TGTGCCAGCTTAGACGTGGCGGCCTACGAGCAGTACGTC.

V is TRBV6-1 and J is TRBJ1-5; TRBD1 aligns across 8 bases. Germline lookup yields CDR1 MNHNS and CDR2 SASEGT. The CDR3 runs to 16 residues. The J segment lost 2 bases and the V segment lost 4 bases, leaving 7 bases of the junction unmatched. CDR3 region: CASSAHRGVGNQPQHF. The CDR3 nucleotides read TGTGCCAGCAGTGCCCACAGGGGGGTAGGCAATCAGCCCCAGCATTTT.

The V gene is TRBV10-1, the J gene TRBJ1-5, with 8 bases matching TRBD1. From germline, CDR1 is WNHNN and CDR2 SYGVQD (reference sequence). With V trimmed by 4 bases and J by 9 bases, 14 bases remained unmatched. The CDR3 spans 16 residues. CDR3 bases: TGCGCCAGCAGTGGGTCCGACAGGGGAGCTACGAGGCCCCAGCATTTT. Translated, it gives CASSGSDRGATRPQHF.

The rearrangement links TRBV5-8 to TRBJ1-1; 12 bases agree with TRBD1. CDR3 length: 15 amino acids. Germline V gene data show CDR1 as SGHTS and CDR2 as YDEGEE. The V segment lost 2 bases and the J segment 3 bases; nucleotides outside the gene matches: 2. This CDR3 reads CASSFGDRGHTEAFF. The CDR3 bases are TGTGCCAGCAGCTTTGGGGACAGGGGGCACACTGAAGCTTTCTTT.

The CDR3 DNA reads TGTGCCAGCAGGGGGAGGGCGAACACCGGGGAGCTGTTTTTT. Translation gives CASRGRANTGELFF. This chain links TRBV2 with TRBJ2-2, with 7 bases that match TRBD2. CDR1 is SNHLY and CDR2 is FYNNEI in the germline V gene. V shed 6 bases, J shed 0 bases, and the junction held 1 base outside the gene matches. There are 14 residues in the CDR3.

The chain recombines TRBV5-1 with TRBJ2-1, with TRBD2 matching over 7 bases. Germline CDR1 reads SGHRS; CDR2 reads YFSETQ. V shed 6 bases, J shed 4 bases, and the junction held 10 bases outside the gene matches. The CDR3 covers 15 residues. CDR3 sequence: CASTNEDSGYNEQFF. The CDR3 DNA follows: TGCGCCAGCACTAACGAGGATAGCGGGTACAATGAGCAGTTCTTC.

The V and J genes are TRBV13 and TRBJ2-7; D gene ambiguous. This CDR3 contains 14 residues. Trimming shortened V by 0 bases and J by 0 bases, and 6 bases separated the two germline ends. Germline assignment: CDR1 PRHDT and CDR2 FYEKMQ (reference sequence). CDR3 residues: CASSLGLSSYEQYF. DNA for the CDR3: TGTGCCAGCAGCTTAGGCCTCAGCTCCTACGAGCAGTACTTC.

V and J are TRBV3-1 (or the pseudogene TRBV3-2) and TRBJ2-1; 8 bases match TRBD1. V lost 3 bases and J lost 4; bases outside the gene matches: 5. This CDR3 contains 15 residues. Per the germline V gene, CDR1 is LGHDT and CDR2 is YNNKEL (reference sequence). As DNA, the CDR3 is TGTGCCAGCAGCCAGACGACAGGGGCATACAATGAGCAGTTCTTC. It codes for CASSQTTGAYNEQFF.

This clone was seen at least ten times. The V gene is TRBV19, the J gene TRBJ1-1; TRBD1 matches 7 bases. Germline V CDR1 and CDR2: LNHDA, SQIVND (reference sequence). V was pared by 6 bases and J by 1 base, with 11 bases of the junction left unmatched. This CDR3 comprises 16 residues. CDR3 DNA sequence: TGTGCCAGTAGGGACCTGACAGGGAGGAGGAACACTGAAGCTTTCTTT. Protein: CASRDLTGRRNTEAFF.

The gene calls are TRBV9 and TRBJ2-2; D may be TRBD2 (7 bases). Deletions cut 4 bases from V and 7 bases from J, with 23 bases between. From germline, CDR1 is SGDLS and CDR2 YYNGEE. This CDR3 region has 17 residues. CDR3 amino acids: CASSSPRGRGAGGELFF. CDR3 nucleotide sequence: TGTGCCAGCAGCTCCCCCCGAGGCCGGGGGGCCGGCGGGGAGCTGTTTTTT.

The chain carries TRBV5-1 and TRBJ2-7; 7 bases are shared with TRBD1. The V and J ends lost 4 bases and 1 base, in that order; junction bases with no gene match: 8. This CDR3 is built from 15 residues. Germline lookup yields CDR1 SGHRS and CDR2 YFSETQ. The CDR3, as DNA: TGCGCCAGCAGCCAACAGGGGACCTCTTCCTACGAGCAGTACTTC. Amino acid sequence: CASSQQGTSSYEQYF.

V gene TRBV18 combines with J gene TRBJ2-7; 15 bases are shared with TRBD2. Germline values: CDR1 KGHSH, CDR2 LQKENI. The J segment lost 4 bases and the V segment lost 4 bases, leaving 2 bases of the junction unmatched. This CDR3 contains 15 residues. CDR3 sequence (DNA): TGTGCCAGCTCACGGACTAGCGGGGGGGAGTACGAGCAGTACTTC. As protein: CASSRTSGGEYEQYF.

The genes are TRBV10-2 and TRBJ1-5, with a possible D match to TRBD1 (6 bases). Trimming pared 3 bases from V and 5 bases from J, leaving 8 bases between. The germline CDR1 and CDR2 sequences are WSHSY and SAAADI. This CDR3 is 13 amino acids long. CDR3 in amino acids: CASSDRGDQPQHF. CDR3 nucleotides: TGCGCCAGCAGTGACAGGGGAGATCAGCCCCAGCATTTT.

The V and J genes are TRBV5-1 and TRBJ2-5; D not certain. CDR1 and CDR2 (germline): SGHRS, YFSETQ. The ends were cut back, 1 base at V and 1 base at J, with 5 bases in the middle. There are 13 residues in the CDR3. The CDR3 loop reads CASSLFSQETQYF. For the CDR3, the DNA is TGCGCCAGCAGCTTGTTTAGCCAAGAGACCCAGTACTTC.

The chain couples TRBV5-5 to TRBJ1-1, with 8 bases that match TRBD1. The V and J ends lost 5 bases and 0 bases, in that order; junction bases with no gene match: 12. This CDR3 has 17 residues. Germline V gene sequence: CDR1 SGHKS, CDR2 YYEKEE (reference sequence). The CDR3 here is CASSSGISTGVNTEAFF. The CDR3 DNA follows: TGTGCCAGCAGTTCTGGGATTTCGACAGGGGTGAACACTGAAGCTTTCTTT.

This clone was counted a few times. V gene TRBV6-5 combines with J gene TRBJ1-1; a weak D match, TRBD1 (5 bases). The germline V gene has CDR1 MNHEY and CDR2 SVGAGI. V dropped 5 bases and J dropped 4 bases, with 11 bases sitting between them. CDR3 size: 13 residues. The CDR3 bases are TGTGCCAGCAGTCTCAGGGTGTTCACTGAAGCTTTCTTT. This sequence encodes CASSLRVFTEAFF.

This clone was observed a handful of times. CDR3: CSAETGSTNYGYTF. The DNA of the CDR3 is TGCAGCGCCGAAACGGGAAGCACTAACTATGGCTACACCTTC. The J gene is TRBJ1-2, the V gene TRBV29-1; D ambiguous. Trimming took off 7 bases at V and 0 bases at J, with 15 bases between the two ends. CDR3 size: 14 residues. Per the germline V gene, CDR1 is SQVTM and CDR2 is ANQGSEA. Using reference TRBV29-1 and TRBJ1-2 for the parts outside the CDR3, the full variable domain is SAVISQKPSRDICQRGTSLTIQCQVDSQVTMMFWYRQQPGQSLTLIATANQGSEATYESGFVIDKFPISRPNLTFSTLTVSNMSPEDSSIYLCSAETGSTNYGYTFGSGTRLTVV.

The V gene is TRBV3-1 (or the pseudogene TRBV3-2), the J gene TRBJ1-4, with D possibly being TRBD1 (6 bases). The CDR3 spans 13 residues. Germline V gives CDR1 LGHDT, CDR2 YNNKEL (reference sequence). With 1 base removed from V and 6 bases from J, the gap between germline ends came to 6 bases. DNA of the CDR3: TGTGCCAGCAGCCAAGGGACAGATGAAAAACTGTTTTTT. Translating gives CASSQGTDEKLFF.

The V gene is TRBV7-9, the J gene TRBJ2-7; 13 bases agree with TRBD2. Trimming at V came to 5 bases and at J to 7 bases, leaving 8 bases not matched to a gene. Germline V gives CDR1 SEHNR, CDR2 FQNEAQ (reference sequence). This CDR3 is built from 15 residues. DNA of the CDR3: TGTGCCAGCAGCCCGACTAGCGGGGGGCCTTTTGAGCAGTACTTC. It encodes CASSPTSGGPFEQYF.

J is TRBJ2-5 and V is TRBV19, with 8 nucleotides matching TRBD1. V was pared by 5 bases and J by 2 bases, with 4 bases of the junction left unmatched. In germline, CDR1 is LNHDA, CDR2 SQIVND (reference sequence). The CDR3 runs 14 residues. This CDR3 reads CASSPRTGQETQYF. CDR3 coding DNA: TGTGCCAGTAGTCCAAGGACAGGGCAAGAGACCCAGTACTTC. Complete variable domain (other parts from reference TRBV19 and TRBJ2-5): DGGITQSPKYLFRKEGQNVTLSCEQNLNHDAMYWYRQDPGQGLRLIYYSQIVNDFQKGDIAEGYSVSREKKESFPLTVTSAQKNPTAFYLCASSPRTGQETQYFGPGTRLLVL.

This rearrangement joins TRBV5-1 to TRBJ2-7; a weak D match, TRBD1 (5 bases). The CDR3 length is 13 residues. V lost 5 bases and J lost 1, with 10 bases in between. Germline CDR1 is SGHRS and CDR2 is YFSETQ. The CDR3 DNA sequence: TGCGCCAGCAGGTCGACAGCTTCCTACGAGCAGTACTTC. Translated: CASRSTASYEQYF.

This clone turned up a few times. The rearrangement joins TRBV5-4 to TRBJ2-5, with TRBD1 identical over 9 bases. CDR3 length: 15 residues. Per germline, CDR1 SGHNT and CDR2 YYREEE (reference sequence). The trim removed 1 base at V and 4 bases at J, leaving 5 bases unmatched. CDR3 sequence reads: CASSLRRQGVETQYF. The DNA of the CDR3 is TGTGCCAGCAGCTTGAGAAGACAGGGGGTAGAGACCCAGTACTTC.

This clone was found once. The CDR3 coding sequence is TGTGCCAGCAGCTTAGGTCTAGCGGACACAGATACGCAGTATTTT. Residues: CASSLGLADTDTQYF. The chain joins TRBV7-9 to TRBJ2-3, with TRBD2 identical over 7 bases. Looked up from germline, CDR1 is SEHNR and CDR2 is FQNEAQ (reference sequence). This CDR3 contains 15 residues. V shed 1 base and J 2 bases; nucleotides not matched to a gene: 3.

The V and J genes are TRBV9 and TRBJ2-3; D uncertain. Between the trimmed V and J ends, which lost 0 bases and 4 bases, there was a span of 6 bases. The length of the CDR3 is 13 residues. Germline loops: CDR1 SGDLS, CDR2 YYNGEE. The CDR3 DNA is TGTGCCAGCAGCGTAGCGGAGCCAGATACGCAGTATTTT. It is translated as CASSVAEPDTQYF.

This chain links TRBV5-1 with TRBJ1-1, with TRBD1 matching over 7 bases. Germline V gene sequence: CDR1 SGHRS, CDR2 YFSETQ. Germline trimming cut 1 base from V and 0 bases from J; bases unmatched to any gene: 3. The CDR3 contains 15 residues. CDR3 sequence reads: CASSLLGQLNTEAFF. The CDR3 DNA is TGCGCCAGCAGCTTGCTGGGACAGCTGAACACTGAAGCTTTCTTT.

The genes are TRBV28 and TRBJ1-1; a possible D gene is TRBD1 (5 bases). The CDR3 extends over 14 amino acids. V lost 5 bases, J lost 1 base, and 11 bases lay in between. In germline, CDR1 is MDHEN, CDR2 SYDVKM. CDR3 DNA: TGTGCCAGCAGTCCCGGGACTTGGAACACTGAAGCTTTCTTT. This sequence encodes CASSPGTWNTEAFF.

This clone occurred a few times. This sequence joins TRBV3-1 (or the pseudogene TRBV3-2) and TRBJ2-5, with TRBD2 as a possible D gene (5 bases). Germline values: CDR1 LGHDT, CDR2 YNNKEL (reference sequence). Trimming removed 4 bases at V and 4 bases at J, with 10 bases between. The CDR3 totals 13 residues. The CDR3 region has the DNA TGTGCCAGCAGCCCGGGGTTCGGAGAGACCCAGTACTTC. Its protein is CASSPGFGETQYF.

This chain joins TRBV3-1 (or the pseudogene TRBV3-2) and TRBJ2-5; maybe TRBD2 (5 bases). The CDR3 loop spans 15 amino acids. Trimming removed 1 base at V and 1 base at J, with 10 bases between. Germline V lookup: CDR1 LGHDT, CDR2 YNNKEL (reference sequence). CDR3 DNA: TGTGCCAGCAGCCAAGTAGACCGGGGCCAAGAGACCCAGTACTTC. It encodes CASSQVDRGQETQYF.

The CDR3 protein is CASSQKPNEQFF. DNA for the CDR3: TGCGCCAGCAGCCAAAAGCCCAATGAGCAGTTCTTC. V and J are TRBV5-1 and TRBJ2-1; D is uncertain. This CDR3 is 12 amino acids long. The germline V gene encodes CDR1 SGHRS and CDR2 YFSETQ. The V end was cut by 4 bases, the J end by 6 bases, with 8 bases between.